A single T cell receptor beta chain is shown here with its context. This may stem from a read error, because a much larger clone lies one nucleotide away. The data derive from a study of T cell repertoires in aging, cancer and after chemotherapy. Study at large: Donor ages fell into six groups from 30 or younger up to 70 or older. Clear clonal overlap appeared across healthy donor samples taken over several months to years.

Rearranged V-D-J TRB sequences were amplified with a mixed TRB-A/B primer pool. TCRdb fed the multiplex PCR reads into MiXCR, producing one record per CDR3 protein. This sample has about 6,200 distinct CDR3 sequences, with 27% found just once. Peripheral blood genomic DNA, not sorted cells or RNA, was the template. The germline V gene has CDR1 LNHNV and CDR2 YYDKDF (reference sequence). The CDR3 length is 17 residues. This TCR derives from a human donor in good health. The chain uses TRBV15 and TRBJ2-3; TRBD2 aligns across 9 bases. The sample was blood. CDR3 region: CVTSRDRAGGPVDTQYF. CDR3 nucleotide sequence: TGTGTCACCAGCAGAGATAGGGCGGGAGGGCCGGTAGATACGCAGTATTTT. Variable domain in full (rest from reference TRBV15 and TRBJ2-3): DAMVIQNPRYQVTQFGKPVTLSCSQTLNHNVMYWYQQKSSQAPKLLFHYYDKDFNNEADTPDNFQSRRPNTSFCFLDIRSPGLGDTAMYLCVTSRDRAGGPVDTQYFGPGTRLTVL.